This T cell receptor (beta chain) derives from a study of blood T cell repertoires in COVID-19. On the study more broadly: The United States, Italy and Spain were the sources of the acute and convalescent COVID-19 samples. The analysed material was cDNA or gDNA that came from T cells, B-cell-depleted T cells, or PBMCs.

Trimming took off 0 bases at V and 10 bases at J, with 15 bases between the two ends. Germline V lookup: CDR1 LGHNA, CDR2 YNFKEQ. The CDR3 runs 15 residues. This clone appeared a few times. Source study methods: Scientists estimated how many nucleated cells there were by amplifying reference gene primers. The assay was immunoSEQ multiplex PCR, and TCRdb's table has in-frame clones only and misses some. The V and J calls and clone size were taken over from that table, and D and trimming were inferred from the DNA. The sample lists tens of thousands of clones, less than 90% occurring once. The J gene is TRBJ1-4, the V gene TRBV4-2; TRBD1 might be the D (5 bases). The TCR sequence derives from a man aged 55 to 70 with acute or convalescent COVID-19. The sequencing sample was made of peripheral blood. CDR3 region: CASSQERGTLVKLFF. In DNA form, the CDR3 reads TGTGCCAGCAGCCAAGAACGTGGGACTTTGGTAAAACTGTTTTTT.